What follows are 20 T cell receptor beta chains derived from one specimen sequenced in a study of CD8+CD57+ T cells in acquired aplastic anemia. Both TCR beta VDJ combination and CDR3 sequence profiling were carried out. Genomic DNA was the template for this profiling. TCRdb re-called the reads with MiXCR, one entry per CDR3 protein. The sample yields under 250,000 distinct CDR3 sequences, roughly 35% seen once. The sequencing sample was made of sorted CD4+, CD8+, or CD8+CD57+ T cells (not recorded which) from PBMCs. The receptors shown here come from a human donor in good health, serving as a control.

This clonotype was observed at least ten times. The chain has TRBV10-2 and TRBJ1-4; 9 positions match TRBD1. This CDR3 comprises 16 residues. Germline trimming cut 2 bases from V and 2 bases from J; bases unmatched to any gene: 3. Germline-derived CDR1 and CDR2 are WSHSY and SAAADI. CDR3 region: CASSEDRGFTNEKLFF. CDR3 nucleotide sequence: TGCGCCAGCAGTGAGGACAGGGGGTTTACTAATGAAAAACTGTTTTTT.

The table lists this clonotype with a few counts. This may arise from a read error, as a much more abundant clone is one base away. V and J are TRBV11-1 and TRBJ1-5; D remains unclear. Germline-derived CDR1 and CDR2 are SGHAT and FQDESV (reference sequence). This CDR3 region has 15 residues. Here the CDR3 DNA reads TGTGCCGGCAGCTTAAGCGCCAGTCCCAATCAGCCCCAGCATTTT. Translating gives CAGSLSASPNQPQHF.

Notes on this clonotype: A much larger clone lies one base from this, so it may be a read error. The chain links TRBV15 to TRBJ2-1; D gene ambiguous. Germline lookup yields CDR1 LNHNV and CDR2 YYDKDF (reference sequence). The CDR3 runs to 15 residues. CDR3 region: CASSYLSSSYSEQFF. CDR3 DNA: TGTGCCAGCAGCTACCTCAGTAGCTCCTACAGTGAGCAGTTCTTC.

This clonotype has a single count. This may be a read error: a much more frequent sequence differs by one nucleotide. The CDR3 DNA follows: TGCAGTGCTAGACAAGCGGGAGTGGGGAGGGGCACAGGTACGCAGTATTTT. It codes for CSARQAGVGRGTGTQYF. This sequence joins TRBV20-1 and TRBJ2-3; TRBD2 aligns across 8 bases. In germline, CDR1 is DFQATT, CDR2 SNEGSKA (reference sequence). CDR3 size: 17 residues.

This clonotype has a handful of counts. This may stem from a read error, because a much larger clone lies one nucleotide away. The chain couples TRBV5-5 to TRBJ1-2; 7 bases agree with TRBD1. The CDR3 extends over 16 amino acids. The V and J ends lost 0 bases and 0 bases, in that order; junction bases with no gene match: 5. The V gene's germline CDR1 is SGHKS and CDR2 YYEKEE (reference sequence). In DNA form, the CDR3 reads TGTGCCAGCAGCTTGGGGACAGGCCACGCTAACTATGGCTACACCTTC. Translating it yields CASSLGTGHANYGYTF.

In this sample, this clonotype turned up a few times. The V and J genes are TRBV6-1 and TRBJ1-4; no reliable D call. This CDR3 region has 15 residues. Trimming removed 5 bases at V and 7 bases at J, with 17 bases between. Germline lookup yields CDR1 MNHNS and CDR2 SASEGT. As DNA, the CDR3 is TGTGCCAGCAGTACTGTGACCATGGGCAGTGAAAAACTGTTTTTT. Translated, it gives CASSTVTMGSEKLFF.

The CDR3 is CASSQDLGSGNTIYF. CDR3 nucleotide sequence: TGTGCCAGCAGCCAAGATTTGGGTTCTGGAAACACCATATATTTT. The chain joins TRBV3-1 to TRBJ1-3; no reliable D call. The length of the CDR3 is 15 residues. CDR1 is LGHDT, CDR2 YNNKEL, per germline (reference sequence). V was clipped by 0 bases and J by 1 base, with 7 bases between them.

V is TRBV5-1 and J is TRBJ1-1, with D maybe TRBD1 (6 bases). The CDR3 is 15 amino acids. The germline V gene encodes CDR1 SGHRS and CDR2 YFSETQ. The ends were cut back, 6 bases at V and 0 bases at J, with 15 bases in the middle. CDR3 sequence: CASNAKGGLNTEAFF. The CDR3, as DNA: TGCGCCAGCAACGCAAAGGGGGGCCTGAACACTGAAGCTTTCTTT. The variable domain in full, with the rest retrieved from reference TRBV5-1 and TRBJ1-1, is KAGVTQTPRYLIKTRGQQVTLSCSPISGHRSVSWYQQTPGQGLQFLFEYFSETQRNKGNFPGRFSGRQFSNSRSEMNVSTLELGDSALYLCASNAKGGLNTEAFFGQGTRLTVV.

This clonotype was seen many times. This chain connects TRBV7-2 to TRBJ2-5; D is undetermined. The V end was cut by 1 base, the J end by 3 bases, with 6 bases between. The length of the CDR3 is 13 residues. Looked up from germline, CDR1 is SGHTA and CDR2 is FQGNSA. The CDR3 region has the DNA TGTGCCAGCAGCTTAGGGGATAAAGAGACCCAGTACTTC. Translation: CASSLGDKETQYF. The full variable domain, in which reference TRBV7-2 and TRBJ2-5 provide the parts outside the CDR3, is GAGVSQSPSNKVTEKGKDVELRCDPISGHTALYWYRQSLGQGLEFLIYFQGNSAPDKSGLPSDRFSAERTGGSVSTLTIQRTQQEDSAVYLCASSLGDKETQYFGPGTRLLVL.

In this sample, this clonotype turned up many times. One end of the junction fails to match germline, which may point to a read error. The rearrangement uses TRBV7-2 and TRBJ2-1, with TRBD2 identical over 9 bases. This CDR3 is 15 amino acids long. From germline, CDR1 is SGHTA and CDR2 FQGNSA. The CDR3 DNA is TGTGCCAGCAGCATAGCGGGGGTCTCCTACAATGAGCAGTTCTTC. Its translation: CASSIAGVSYNEQFF.

The CDR3 loop is CASSSLLAGVGDTQYF. The CDR3 nucleotides read TGCGCCAGCAGCTCGTTACTAGCGGGAGTTGGGGATACGCAGTATTTT. The J gene is TRBJ2-3, the V gene TRBV5-1; 11 bases agree with TRBD2. V trimming: 3 bases; J trimming: 6 bases; junction bases outside the gene matches: 9. Germline assignment: CDR1 SGHRS and CDR2 YFSETQ. The length of the CDR3 is 16 residues.

In DNA, the CDR3 is TGTGCCAGCAGCGCAAGGGTAGCGGGGGCCAGTGAGCAGTTCTTC. Amino acid sequence: CASSARVAGASEQFF. The chain joins TRBV11-2 to TRBJ2-1; the match to TRBD2 covers 9 bases. The CDR3 has 15 residues. Trimming cost V 5 bases and J 9 bases; bases outside gene matches: 11. Germline V lookup: CDR1 SGHAT, CDR2 FQNNGV.

There are many counts of this clonotype. The chain has TRBV2 and TRBJ2-7; D gene ambiguous. V was cut by 4 bases and J by 3 bases, with 7 bases left in between. Germline V gene sequence: CDR1 SNHLY, CDR2 FYNNEI. The CDR3 spans 12 residues. The CDR3 nucleotides read TGTGCCAGCAGTGTGTCTGGCTACGAGCAGTACTTC. Translated: CASSVSGYEQYF.

This clonotype showed up many times. This chain connects TRBV3-1 to TRBJ2-7, with 12 bases identical to TRBD2. The V gene's germline CDR1 is LGHDT and CDR2 YNNKEL (reference sequence). V shed 4 bases, J shed 7 bases, and the junction held 8 bases outside the gene matches. The CDR3 is made up of 15 amino acids. CDR3 region: CASSPTLAGGPEQYF. In DNA, the CDR3 is TGTGCCAGCAGCCCGACACTAGCGGGGGGTCCGGAGCAGTACTTC.

J is TRBJ2-2 and V is TRBV12-3 or TRBV12-4, with TRBD2 matching 12 bases. V shed 5 bases and J 5 bases; nucleotides not matched to a gene: 9. The CDR3 spans 17 residues. The CDR3 is CASSKLAGGPSTGELFF. The CDR3 coding sequence is TGTGCCAGCAGTAAACTAGCGGGGGGCCCCTCAACCGGGGAGCTGTTTTTT.

The sample holds a few counts of this clonotype. CDR3 in DNA: TGTGCCAGCTCACCACAGGGGGAAGAGACCCAGTACTTC. Its protein product is CASSPQGEETQYF. The rearrangement uses TRBV18 and TRBJ2-5; a weak D match, TRBD1 (6 bases). V lost 1 base and J lost 3, with 6 bases in between. Germline V gene lookup returns CDR1 KGHSH and CDR2 LQKENI. The CDR3 is made up of 13 amino acids.

This clonotype has only one observation. This sequence joins TRBV4-2 and TRBJ2-7; tentatively, D is TRBD1 or TRBD2 (5 bases each). Germline V gene data show CDR1 as LGHNA and CDR2 as YNFKEQ. CDR3 length: 14 residues. V was clipped by 3 bases and J by 2 bases, with 11 bases between them. The CDR3 protein is CASSQSRDAYEQYF. CDR3 coding DNA: TGTGCCAGCAGCCAGTCTAGGGACGCCTACGAGCAGTACTTC.

A word on this clonotype: A much larger clone lies one base from this, so it may be a read error. The chain employs TRBV6-4 and TRBJ1-2; D gene unclear. The germline gives CDR1 MRHNA, CDR2 SNTAGT. The CDR3 spans 13 residues. CDR3 DNA sequence: TGTGCCAGCAGCGCAACAGATCTCTATGGCTACGCCTTC. Amino acid sequence: CASSATDLYGYAF.

The rearrangement uses TRBV24-1 and TRBJ2-5, with 11 bases matching TRBD1. The CDR3 runs 16 residues. The ends lost 4 bases at V and 5 bases at J; junction bases unmatched: 8. Germline V gene sequence: CDR1 KGHDR, CDR2 SFDVKD. The CDR3 DNA reads TGTGCCACCAGTGACCGAGGACAGGGGGCAGTTGAGACCCAGTACTTC. Protein sequence: CATSDRGQGAVETQYF.

To note about this clonotype: With a much larger clone just one base away, this may be a read error. The rearrangement links TRBV2 to TRBJ2-5; TRBD2 is a possible D gene (6 bases). Per the germline V gene, CDR1 is SNHLY and CDR2 is FYNNEI. Trimming shortened V by 6 bases and J by 4 bases, and 18 bases separated the two germline ends. The CDR3 extends over 15 amino acids. The CDR3 region is CASSVGGGLLETQYF. As DNA, the CDR3 is TGTGCCAGCAGCGTAGGAGGAGGGCTGCTAGAGACCCAGTACTTC. Based on the CDR3 plus reference TRBV2 and TRBJ2-5, the full variable domain is EPEVTQTPSHQVTQMGQEVILRCVPISNHLYFYWYRQILGQKVEFLVSFYNNEISEKSEIFDDQFSVERPDGSNFTLKIRSTKLEDSAMYFCASSVGGGLLETQYFGPGTRLLVL.